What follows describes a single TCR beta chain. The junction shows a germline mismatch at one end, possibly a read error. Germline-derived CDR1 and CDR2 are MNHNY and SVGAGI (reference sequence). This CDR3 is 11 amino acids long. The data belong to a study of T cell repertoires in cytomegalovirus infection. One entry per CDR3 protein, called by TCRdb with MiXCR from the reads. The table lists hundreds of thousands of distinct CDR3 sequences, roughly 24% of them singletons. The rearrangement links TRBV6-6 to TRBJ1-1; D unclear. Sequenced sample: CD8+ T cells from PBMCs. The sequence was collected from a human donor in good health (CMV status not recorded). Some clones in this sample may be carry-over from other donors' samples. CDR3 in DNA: TGTGCCAGCAGTTACTCGTCGAGGGCTATCTTT. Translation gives CASSYSSRAIF.